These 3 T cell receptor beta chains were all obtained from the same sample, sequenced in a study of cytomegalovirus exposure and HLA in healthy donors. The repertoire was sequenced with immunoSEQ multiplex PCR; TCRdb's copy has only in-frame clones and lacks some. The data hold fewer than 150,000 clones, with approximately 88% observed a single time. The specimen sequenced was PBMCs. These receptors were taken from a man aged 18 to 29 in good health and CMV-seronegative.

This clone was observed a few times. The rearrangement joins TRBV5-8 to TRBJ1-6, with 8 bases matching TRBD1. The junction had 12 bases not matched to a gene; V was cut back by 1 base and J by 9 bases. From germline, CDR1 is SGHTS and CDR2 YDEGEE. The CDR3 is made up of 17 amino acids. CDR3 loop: CASSLLVRPQGASPLHF. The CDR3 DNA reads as TGTGCCAGCAGCTTGCTCGTCAGGCCCCAGGGGGCTTCACCCCTCCACTTT.

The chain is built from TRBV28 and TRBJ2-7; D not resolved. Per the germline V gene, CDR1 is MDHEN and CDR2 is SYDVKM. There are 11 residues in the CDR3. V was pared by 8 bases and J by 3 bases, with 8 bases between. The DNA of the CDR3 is TGTGCCAGCCGATCAGACTACGAGCAGTACTTC. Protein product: CASRSDYEQYF.

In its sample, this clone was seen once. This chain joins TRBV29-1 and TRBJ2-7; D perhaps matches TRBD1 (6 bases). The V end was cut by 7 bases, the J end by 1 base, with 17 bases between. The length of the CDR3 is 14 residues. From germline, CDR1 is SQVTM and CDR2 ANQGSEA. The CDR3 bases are TGCAGCGGAAATACAGGGAAGAGATCCTACGAGCAGTACTTC. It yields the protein CSGNTGKRSYEQYF.